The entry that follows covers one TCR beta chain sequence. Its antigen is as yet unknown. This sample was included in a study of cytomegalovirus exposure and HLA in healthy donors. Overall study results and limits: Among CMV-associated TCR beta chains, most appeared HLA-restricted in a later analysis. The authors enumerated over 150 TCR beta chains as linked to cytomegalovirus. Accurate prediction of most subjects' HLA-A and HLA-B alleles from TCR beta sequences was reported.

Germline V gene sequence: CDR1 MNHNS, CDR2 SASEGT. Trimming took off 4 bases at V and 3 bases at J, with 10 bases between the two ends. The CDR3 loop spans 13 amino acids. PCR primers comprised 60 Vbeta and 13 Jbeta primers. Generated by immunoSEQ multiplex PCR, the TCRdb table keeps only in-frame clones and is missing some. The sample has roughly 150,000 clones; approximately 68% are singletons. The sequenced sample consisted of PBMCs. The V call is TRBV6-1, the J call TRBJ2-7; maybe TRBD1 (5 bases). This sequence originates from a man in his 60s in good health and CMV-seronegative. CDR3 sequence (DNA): TGTGCCAGCAGTGTTTGGCAGGGCTACGAGCAGTACTTC. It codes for CASSVWQGYEQYF.